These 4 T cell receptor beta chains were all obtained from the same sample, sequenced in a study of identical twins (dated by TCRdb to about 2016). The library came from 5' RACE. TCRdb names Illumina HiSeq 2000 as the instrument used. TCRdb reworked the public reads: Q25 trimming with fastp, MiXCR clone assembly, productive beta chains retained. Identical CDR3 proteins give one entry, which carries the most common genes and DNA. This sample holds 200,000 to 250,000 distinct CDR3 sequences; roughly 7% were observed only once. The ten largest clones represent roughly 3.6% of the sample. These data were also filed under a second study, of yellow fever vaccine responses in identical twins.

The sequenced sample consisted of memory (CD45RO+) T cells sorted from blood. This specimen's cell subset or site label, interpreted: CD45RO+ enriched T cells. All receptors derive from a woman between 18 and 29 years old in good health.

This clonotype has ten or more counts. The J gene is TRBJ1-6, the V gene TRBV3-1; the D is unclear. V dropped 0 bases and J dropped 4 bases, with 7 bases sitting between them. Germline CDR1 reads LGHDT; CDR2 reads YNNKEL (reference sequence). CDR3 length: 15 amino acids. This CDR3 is CASSQDPRYNSPLHF. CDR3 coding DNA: TGTGCCAGCAGCCAAGATCCACGGTATAATTCACCCCTCCACTTT.

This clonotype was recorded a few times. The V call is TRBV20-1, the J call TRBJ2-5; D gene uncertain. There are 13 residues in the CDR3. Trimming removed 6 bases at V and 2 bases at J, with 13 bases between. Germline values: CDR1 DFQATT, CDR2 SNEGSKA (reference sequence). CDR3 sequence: CSAFNSEQETQYF. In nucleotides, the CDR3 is TGCAGTGCCTTCAATTCAGAGCAAGAGACCCAGTACTTC.

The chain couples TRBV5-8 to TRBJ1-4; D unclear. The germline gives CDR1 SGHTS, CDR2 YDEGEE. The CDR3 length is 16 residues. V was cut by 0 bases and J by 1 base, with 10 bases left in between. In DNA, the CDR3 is TGTGCCAGCAGCTTGGAAGGGTCCGGAACTAATGAAAAACTGTTTTTT. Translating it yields CASSLEGSGTNEKLFF.

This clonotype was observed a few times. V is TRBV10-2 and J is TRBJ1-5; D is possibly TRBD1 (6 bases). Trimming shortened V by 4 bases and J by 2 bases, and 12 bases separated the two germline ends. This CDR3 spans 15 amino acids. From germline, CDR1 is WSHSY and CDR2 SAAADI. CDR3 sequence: CASSASRGGNQPQHF. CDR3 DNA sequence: TGCGCCAGCAGTGCGTCCAGGGGAGGCAATCAGCCCCAGCATTTT.